This T cell receptor (beta chain) was captured in a study of beta chain features in type 1 diabetes. The CDR3 is made up of 16 amino acids. Germline CDR1 LGHNA, CDR2 YSLEER. Trimming took 1 base from V and 3 from J; bases not matched to a gene: 5. The isolated RNA, all of it, was reverse transcribed, so expressed TCRB transcripts were what got sequenced. About 3.57 million reads per sample were averaged for naive, central memory and regulatory samples. Sequenced by immunoSEQ multiplex PCR; TCRdb stores in-frame clones only, minus some. The data contain 280,000 or so clones, approximately 16% of them singletons. General observations from the study: More deletions and fewer insertions at VDJ junctions were seen in type 1 diabetes patients. Across all four CD4+ subsets, people with type 1 diabetes showed modestly shorter TCRB CDR3s. Although PCR might favor shorter templates, it would do so equally in patients and controls.

With regard to this clone: What it binds is unknown.

The clonotype comes from a young man with type 1 diabetes. J is TRBJ1-3 and V is TRBV4-3; 8 bases agree with TRBD1. The sample taken for sequencing was naive CD4+ T cells from blood. The CDR3 sequence is CASSQVGQGYGNTIYF. The CDR3, as DNA: TGCGCCAGCAGCCAAGTAGGACAGGGTTATGGAAACACCATATATTTT.